This note documents a single T cell receptor beta chain sequence. Its antigen is as yet unknown. The data derive from a study of cytomegalovirus exposure and HLA in healthy donors. Findings and limits, study-wide: TCR beta V- and J-gene trimming was later associated with a missense DCLRE1C variant.

The PCR employed 60 Vbeta primers together with 13 Jbeta primers. Method: immunoSEQ multiplex PCR; TCRdb's copy keeps in-frame clones and lacks some. This sample has some 160,000 clones, with around 80% found just once. This receptor was identified in a woman between 40 and 55 years old in good health and CMV-seronegative. The specimen sequenced was PBMCs.

The CDR3: CASSYHGTVNTGELFF. The DNA for the CDR3 is TGTGCCAGCAGTTACCACGGGACAGTGAACACCGGGGAGCTGTTTTTT. The chain links TRBV6-5 to TRBJ2-2, with 7 bases that match TRBD1. Germline CDR1 is MNHEY and CDR2 is SVGAGI. The junction had 4 bases not matched to a gene; V was cut back by 2 bases and J by 1 base. The CDR3 contains 16 residues.